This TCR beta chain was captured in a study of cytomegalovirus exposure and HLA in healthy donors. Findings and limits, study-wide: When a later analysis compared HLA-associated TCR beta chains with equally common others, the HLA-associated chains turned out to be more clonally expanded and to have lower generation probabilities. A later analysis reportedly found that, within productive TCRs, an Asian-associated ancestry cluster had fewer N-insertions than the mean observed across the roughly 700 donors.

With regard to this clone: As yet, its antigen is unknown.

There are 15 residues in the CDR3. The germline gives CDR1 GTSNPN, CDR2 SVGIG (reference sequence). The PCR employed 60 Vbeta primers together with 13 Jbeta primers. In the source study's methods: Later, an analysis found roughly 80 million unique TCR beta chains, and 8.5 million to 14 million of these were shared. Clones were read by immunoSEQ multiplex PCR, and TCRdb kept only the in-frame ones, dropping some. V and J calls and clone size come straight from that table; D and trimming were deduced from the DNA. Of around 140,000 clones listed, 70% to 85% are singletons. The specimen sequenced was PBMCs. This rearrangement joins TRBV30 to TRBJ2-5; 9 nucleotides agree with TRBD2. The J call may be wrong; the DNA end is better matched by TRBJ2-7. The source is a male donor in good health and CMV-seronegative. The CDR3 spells CAWSPPPGTSSEQYF. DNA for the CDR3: TGTGCCTGGAGTCCCCCCCCCGGGACTAGCTCCGAGCAGTACTTC.